This note documents a single TCR beta chain sequence. This specimen belongs to a study of blood T cell repertoires in COVID-19. Only in-frame clones appear in the TCRdb table, and some are missing; sequencing was by immunoSEQ multiplex PCR. The repertoire holds about 74,000 clones, with approximately 90% as singletons. This CDR3 comprises 14 residues. J was trimmed by 8 bases and V by 2 bases; bases with no gene match: 2. CDR1 and CDR2 (germline): LGHDT, YNNKEL (reference sequence). Input material: peripheral blood. This receptor was obtained from a man in his forties or fifties with COVID-19, enrolled during active disease. The chain couples TRBV3-1 (or the pseudogene TRBV3-2) to TRBJ2-1, with 11 bases that match TRBD1. CDR3 nucleotide sequence: TGTGCCAGCAGCCAAAGGACAGGGGGCGATGAGCAGTTCTTC. Translating gives CASSQRTGGDEQFF.